These 28 T cell receptor beta chains were sequenced from one sample in a study of T cell clones after liver transplantation (dated by TCRdb to between 2018 and 2021). The library was obtained by the immunoSEQ multiplex PCR assay. Drawn from immuneACCESS, this table holds only the in-frame rearrangements with V and J called that TCRdb kept. Clones are partly lost; checked studies trace under half to an unresolved V gene and leave the rest unexplained. For this sample the table gives about 11,000 clones, of which 71% were detected only once. The ten top clones hold roughly a quarter of the sample. This sample comprised CD4+ T cells from blood, obtained 32 months after liver transplant. The source is a human patient who received a liver transplant. Following a transplant, a fraction of the T cells may be traceable to the graft donor.

To note about this clone: At one end the junction does not follow the germline gene, possibly because of a read error. This chain connects TRBV7-9 to TRBJ2-1; possible D gene TRBD2, 6 bases. The CDR3 loop spans 12 amino acids. Germline V gives CDR1 SEHNR, CDR2 FQNEAQ (reference sequence). DNA of the CDR3: TGTGCCAGCAGTTTAGGGGCGGGAACTGCATTCTTC. Its translation is CASSLGAGTAFF.

The V gene is TRBV28, the J gene TRBJ2-7; D is perhaps TRBD1 (5 bases). V was pared by 8 bases and J by 5 bases, with 16 bases between. This CDR3 spans 13 amino acids. Germline V gives CDR1 MDHEN, CDR2 SYDVKM. The DNA for the CDR3 is TGTGCCAGCTCTTTTAGTTTGACAGACGAGCAGTACGTC. Residues: CASSFSLTDEQYV.

This clone appeared a few times. This chain uses TRBV19 with TRBJ2-1; the match to TRBD2 covers 11 bases. V lost 9 bases and J lost 7; bases outside the gene matches: 8. The CDR3 consists of 14 residues. Looked up from germline, CDR1 is LNHDA and CDR2 is SQIVND (reference sequence). CDR3 coding DNA: TGTGCCAGCAAAGAACTAGCGGGAGTAAATGAGCAGTTCTTC. It specifies CASKELAGVNEQFF.

The chain recombines TRBV27 with TRBJ1-5; weak D call: TRBD1 (5 bases). Trimming took off 5 bases at V and 2 bases at J, with 10 bases between the two ends. CDR1 is MNHEY, CDR2 SMNVEV, per germline (reference sequence). CDR3 length: 14 residues. DNA for the CDR3: TGTGCCAGCAGTCATCAGGGCGGCAATCAGCCCCAGCATTTT. Residues: CASSHQGGNQPQHF.

This clone was observed a single time. J is TRBJ1-4 and V is TRBV5-4, with unresolved D. The ends were cut back, 0 bases at V and 5 bases at J, with 11 bases in the middle. This CDR3 comprises 15 residues. Germline CDR1 is SGHNT and CDR2 is YYREEE (reference sequence). CDR3 in amino acids: CASSLVPDGNEKLFF. The CDR3 DNA reads as TGTGCCAGCAGCTTGGTTCCGGACGGGAATGAAAAACTGTTTTTT. The whole variable domain, remainder taken from reference TRBV5-4 and TRBJ1-4, is ETGVTQSPTHLIKTRGQQVTLRCSSQSGHNTVSWYQQALGQGPQFIFQYYREEENGRGNFPPRFSGLQFPNYSSELNVNALELDDSALYLCASSLVPDGNEKLFFGSGTQLSVL.

This clone was recorded only once. J is TRBJ1-1 and V is TRBV18, with D possibly matching TRBD1 (5 bases). CDR3 size: 16 residues. Germline V gives CDR1 KGHSH, CDR2 LQKENI. Trimming removed 1 base at V and 5 bases at J, with 17 bases between. The CDR3 DNA follows: TGTGCCAGCTCACCACGGGACGGGGAGTGGGAGACTGAAGCTTTCTTT. Protein product: CASSPRDGEWETEAFF.

The chain is built from TRBV5-1 and TRBJ1-4, with D maybe TRBD1 (6 bases). This CDR3 comprises 16 residues. Germline V gene sequence: CDR1 SGHRS, CDR2 YFSETQ. Trimming took 4 bases from V and 0 from J, leaving 13 bases between them. For the CDR3, the DNA is TGCGCCAGCAGCCTCCGGGACACCGCAACTAATGAAAAACTGTTTTTT. Protein: CASSLRDTATNEKLFF.

The genes are TRBV6-1 and TRBJ1-1; D is unresolved. The V gene lost 0 bases and the J gene lost 0 bases, with 8 bases spanning the gap. The CDR3 runs 15 residues. Germline loops: CDR1 MNHNS, CDR2 SASEGT. This chain's CDR3 is CASSEATVLNTEAFF. CDR3 sequence (DNA): TGTGCCAGCAGTGAAGCTACAGTATTGAACACTGAAGCTTTCTTT.

J is TRBJ2-7 and V is TRBV19; TRBD1 is a possible D gene (5 bases). This CDR3 contains 14 residues. The germline V gene encodes CDR1 LNHDA and CDR2 SQIVND (reference sequence). The V and J ends lost 7 bases and 5 bases respectively, with 18 bases between them. The CDR3 region is CASKPLPGSHEQYF. In DNA, the CDR3 is TGTGCCAGTAAACCCCTCCCAGGGTCCCACGAGCAGTACTTC.

The chain recombines TRBV14 with TRBJ1-6, with TRBD1 identical over 10 bases. The CDR3 consists of 13 residues. Looked up from germline, CDR1 is SGHDN and CDR2 is FVKESK. The V and J ends lost 4 bases and 13 bases, in that order; junction bases with no gene match: 4. DNA for the CDR3: TGTGCCAGCAGCCGGACAGGGGGTACTCCCCTCCACTTT. Its protein is CASSRTGGTPLHF.

The chain recombines TRBV5-4 with TRBJ2-1; no reliable D call. With 4 bases removed from V and 7 bases from J, the gap between germline ends came to 18 bases. From germline, CDR1 is SGHNT and CDR2 YYREEE (reference sequence). This CDR3 is built from 15 residues. The CDR3 here is CASSHPGVRSNEQFF. In DNA, the CDR3 is TGTGCCAGCAGCCACCCCGGAGTCCGTTCGAATGAGCAGTTCTTC.

The chain couples TRBV9 to TRBJ2-7; 7 nucleotides align to TRBD1. CDR1 and CDR2 (germline): SGDLS, YYNGEE. Trimming at V came to 3 bases and at J to 3 bases, leaving 6 bases not matched to a gene. The CDR3 is 14 residues long. Here the CDR3 DNA reads TGTGCCAGCAGCGAGAGGGACAGCTACTACGAGCAGTACTTC. Its translation is CASSERDSYYEQYF.

This sequence joins TRBV7-5 and TRBJ1-3. TRBV7-5 is annotated as a pseudogene. There are 15 residues in the CDR3. This CDR3 is CASSSTDTFANTIYF. In nucleotides, the CDR3 is TGTGCCAGCAGCTCGACTGACACCTTTGCAAACACCATATATTTT.

The rearrangement joins TRBV2 to TRBJ2-7, with D tentatively TRBD2 (6 bases). The V gene lost 8 bases and the J gene lost 1 base, with 15 bases spanning the gap. Germline V gene data show CDR1 as SNHLY and CDR2 as FYNNEI. The CDR3 is made up of 14 amino acids. The CDR3 sequence is CASEPGVNSYEQYF. CDR3 DNA: TGTGCCAGCGAGCCGGGGGTTAATTCCTACGAGCAGTACTTC.

This chain links TRBV11-3 with TRBJ2-7; D is undetermined. The length of the CDR3 is 14 residues. The V gene's germline CDR1 is SGHNT and CDR2 YENEEA. V shed 1 base and J shed 5 bases, with 12 bases lying between them. CDR3 region: CASSLVPPSNEQYV. In DNA, the CDR3 is TGTGCCAGCAGCTTAGTTCCACCATCGAACGAGCAGTACGTC.

This clone has only a few counts. The rearrangement links TRBV28 to TRBJ2-1; 8 bases fit TRBD1. There are 16 residues in the CDR3. V was pared by 6 bases and J by 5 bases, with 12 bases of the junction left unmatched. Germline V gene data show CDR1 as MDHEN and CDR2 as SYDVKM. The CDR3 loop is CASSPVGRGQNNEQFF. DNA of the CDR3: TGTGCCAGCAGCCCCGTGGGCAGGGGGCAGAACAATGAGCAGTTCTTC.

This chain joins TRBV4-2 and TRBJ2-7, with D maybe TRBD1 (5 bases). Looked up from germline, CDR1 is LGHNA and CDR2 is YNFKEQ. The CDR3 extends over 14 amino acids. The V gene lost 3 bases and the J gene lost 0 bases, with 9 bases spanning the gap. CDR3 DNA: TGTGCCAGCAGCCAGACAGCGTCCTCCTACGAGCAGTACTTC. This gives the protein CASSQTASSYEQYF.

The V gene is TRBV6-1, the J gene TRBJ1-1; 7 nucleotides match TRBD1. CDR1 is MNHNS and CDR2 is SASEGT in the germline V gene. V lost 8 bases and J lost 7; bases outside the gene matches: 1. The CDR3 contains 10 residues. The CDR3 nucleotides are TGTGCCAGCGGGGACAGTGAAGCTTTCTTT. Translating it yields CASGDSEAFF.

V usage is TRBV10-2 and J usage is TRBJ2-1; D is uncertain. Trimming took 0 bases from V and 8 from J, leaving 11 bases between them. The CDR3 covers 14 residues. The germline CDR1 and CDR2 sequences are WSHSY and SAAADI. CDR3 amino acids: CASSESFRTDEQFF. The CDR3 coding sequence is TGCGCCAGCAGTGAGTCATTCCGGACGGATGAGCAGTTCTTC.

The V call is TRBV5-5, the J call TRBJ1-3; no definite D call. V lost 1 base and J lost 3, with 11 bases in between. Germline loops: CDR1 SGHKS, CDR2 YYEKEE (reference sequence). The CDR3 has 15 residues. CDR3 sequence: CASSLWAGSGNTIYF. The CDR3 DNA reads TGTGCCAGCAGCTTGTGGGCAGGCAGTGGAAACACCATATATTTT.

V usage is TRBV7-9 and J usage is TRBJ2-3; 9 bases are shared with TRBD1. This CDR3 contains 16 residues. In germline, CDR1 is SEHNR, CDR2 FQNEAQ (reference sequence). V lost 6 bases and J lost 3; bases outside the gene matches: 10. The CDR3 region has the DNA TGTGCCAGCAGTTACTGGGACAGGGAGGGAACAGATACGCAGTATTTT. Its protein product is CASSYWDREGTDTQYF. Full variable domain (rest looked up from reference TRBV7-9 and TRBJ2-3): DTGVSQNPRHKITKRGQNVTFRCDPISEHNRLYWYRQTLGQGPEFLTYFQNEAQLEKSRLLSDRFSAERPKGSFSTLEIQRTEQGDSAMYLCASSYWDREGTDTQYFGPGTRLTVL.

This chain joins TRBV7-9 and TRBJ2-2; perhaps TRBD2 as D (5 bases). The germline gives CDR1 SEHNR, CDR2 FQNEAQ (reference sequence). The CDR3 has 15 amino acids. V lost 5 bases, J lost 4 bases, and 14 bases lay in between. This CDR3 reads CASSPPGLITGELFF. DNA for the CDR3: TGTGCCAGCAGCCCGCCAGGACTGATCACCGGGGAGCTGTTTTTT.

This chain connects TRBV27 to TRBJ2-3, with D maybe TRBD2 (5 bases). This CDR3 comprises 16 residues. Trimming cost V 2 bases and J 0 bases, with 12 bases left between them. Germline CDR1 and CDR2: MNHEY and SMNVEV (reference sequence). CDR3 protein: CASSLGIGVSTDTQYF. DNA for the CDR3: TGTGCCAGCAGTTTAGGGATCGGGGTTAGCACAGATACGCAGTATTTT.

By proportion, this clone is medium-sized. This chain connects TRBV9 to TRBJ2-6; no firm D call. Germline V gene lookup returns CDR1 SGDLS and CDR2 YYNGEE. Trimming left V 0 bases short and J 3 bases short, with 10 bases between. This CDR3 is 16 amino acids long. The CDR3 protein is CASSVAERFGANVLTF. The CDR3 DNA reads TGTGCCAGCAGCGTAGCTGAAAGGTTTGGGGCCAACGTCCTGACTTTC.

J is TRBJ1-1 and V is TRBV29-1; D uncertain. Germline V gene data show CDR1 as SQVTM and CDR2 as ANQGSEA. There are 11 residues in the CDR3. The ends were cut back, 5 bases at V and 7 bases at J, with 11 bases in the middle. The DNA for the CDR3 is TGCAGCGTTAGACTGGACGGTGAAGCTTTCTTT. The encoded protein is CSVRLDGEAFF.

This chain uses TRBV6-5 with TRBJ2-7, with 9 bases fitting TRBD1. The V gene end was trimmed by 5 bases and the J gene end by 3 bases; junction bases not matched to a gene: 5. Germline assignment: CDR1 MNHEY and CDR2 SVGAGI. The CDR3 runs to 14 residues. The chain's CDR3 is CASSPGTGNYEQYF. The CDR3 nucleotides are TGTGCCAGCAGTCCCGGGACAGGGAACTACGAGCAGTACTTC.

V usage is TRBV19 and J usage is TRBJ2-3; 9 nucleotides match TRBD1. Germline values: CDR1 LNHDA, CDR2 SQIVND (reference sequence). This CDR3 is 15 amino acids long. J lost 5 bases, V lost 7 bases, and 10 bases had no gene match. DNA of the CDR3: TGTGCCAGTACCCAGACAGGGGGAGGATTAGATACGCAGTATTTT. Translation: CASTQTGGGLDTQYF.

The chain has TRBV4-2 and TRBJ2-2; 12 nucleotides align to TRBD2. CDR1 is LGHNA, CDR2 YNFKEQ, per germline. J lost 5 bases, V lost 0 bases, and 10 bases had no gene match. The CDR3 loop spans 19 amino acids. The CDR3 DNA follows: TGTGCCAGCAGCCAAGAGAGTCTAGCGGGGGGGCTCTTTACCGGGGAGCTGTTTTTT. It translates to CASSQESLAGGLFTGELFF.